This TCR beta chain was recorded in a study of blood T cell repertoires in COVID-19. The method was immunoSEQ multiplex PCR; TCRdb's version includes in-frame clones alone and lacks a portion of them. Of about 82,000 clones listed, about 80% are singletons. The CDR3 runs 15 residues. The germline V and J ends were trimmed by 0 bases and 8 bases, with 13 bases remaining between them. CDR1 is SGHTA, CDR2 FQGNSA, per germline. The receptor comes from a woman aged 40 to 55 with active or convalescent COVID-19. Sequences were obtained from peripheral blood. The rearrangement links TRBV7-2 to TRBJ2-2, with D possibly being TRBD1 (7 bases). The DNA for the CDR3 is TGTGCCAGCAGCTTAGCGGGCAGGGGGGTTGGGGAGCTGTTTTTT. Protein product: CASSLAGRGVGELFF.